The source of this TCR beta chain is a study of blood T cell repertoires in COVID-19. Background on the study: T cells, B-cell-depleted T cells, or PBMCs supplied cDNA or gDNA.

The CDR3 is 14 amino acids. The germline gives CDR1 LNHNV, CDR2 YYDKDF (reference sequence). With 5 bases removed from V and 1 base from J, the gap between germline ends came to 11 bases. Sequencing was performed with immunoSEQ multiplex PCR; in TCRdb, only in-frame clones are kept and a portion is missing. Of about 91,000 clones listed, approximately 86% are singletons. The chain links TRBV15 to TRBJ1-2; tentative D call: TRBD1 (5 bases). Sequenced sample: peripheral blood. The sequence came from a woman in her seventies with acute or convalescent COVID-19. CDR3 sequence: CATSPGGGNYGYTF. CDR3 DNA: TGTGCCACCAGCCCCGGGGGGGGTAACTATGGCTACACCTTC.